Described below is a single T cell receptor (beta chain) sequence and its context. Its target is unknown. These data belong to a study of T cell responses to AZD1222 COVID-19 vaccine. Study-wide findings and caveats: Unmutated regions of variants are reportedly targeted by nearly half of spike-specific TCRs. Among vaccine-associated CD4 TCRs, coverage spanned spike, with dominance at 160-218 and 743-854. Clonal diversity was possibly underestimated, and white British individuals and females predominated among donors.

Libraries were prepared by immunoSEQ multiplex PCR; TCRdb keeps only in-frame clonotypes and omits some of them. The table shows roughly 150,000 clones, with 87% occurring only once. Samples with a second dose at about 4 or about 12 weeks were pooled together. The germline V gene encodes CDR1 MNHEY and CDR2 SVGAGI. V was cut by 7 bases and J by 7 bases, with 19 bases left in between. The CDR3 has 14 residues. V and J are TRBV6-5 and TRBJ1-2; a weak D match, TRBD1 (6 bases). The sample here was peripheral blood, taken 28 days after the second AZD1222 dose. The sequence came from an adult who received the AZD1222 COVID-19 vaccine. The CDR3, as DNA: TGTGCCAGCACTCTAAGAGGGGGACTAGGTGGCTACACCTTC. It yields the protein CASTLRGGLGGYTF.